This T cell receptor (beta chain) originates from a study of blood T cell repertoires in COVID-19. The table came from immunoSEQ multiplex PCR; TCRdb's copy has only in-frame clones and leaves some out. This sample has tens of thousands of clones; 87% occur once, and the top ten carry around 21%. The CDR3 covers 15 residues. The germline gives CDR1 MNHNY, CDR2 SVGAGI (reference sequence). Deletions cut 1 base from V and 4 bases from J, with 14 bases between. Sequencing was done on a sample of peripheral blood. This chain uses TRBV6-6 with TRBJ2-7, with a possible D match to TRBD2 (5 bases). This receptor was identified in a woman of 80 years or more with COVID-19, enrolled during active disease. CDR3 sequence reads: CASSYLRVGTYEQYF. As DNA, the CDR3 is TGTGCCAGCAGTTACTTGCGGGTGGGAACTTACGAGCAGTACTTC.